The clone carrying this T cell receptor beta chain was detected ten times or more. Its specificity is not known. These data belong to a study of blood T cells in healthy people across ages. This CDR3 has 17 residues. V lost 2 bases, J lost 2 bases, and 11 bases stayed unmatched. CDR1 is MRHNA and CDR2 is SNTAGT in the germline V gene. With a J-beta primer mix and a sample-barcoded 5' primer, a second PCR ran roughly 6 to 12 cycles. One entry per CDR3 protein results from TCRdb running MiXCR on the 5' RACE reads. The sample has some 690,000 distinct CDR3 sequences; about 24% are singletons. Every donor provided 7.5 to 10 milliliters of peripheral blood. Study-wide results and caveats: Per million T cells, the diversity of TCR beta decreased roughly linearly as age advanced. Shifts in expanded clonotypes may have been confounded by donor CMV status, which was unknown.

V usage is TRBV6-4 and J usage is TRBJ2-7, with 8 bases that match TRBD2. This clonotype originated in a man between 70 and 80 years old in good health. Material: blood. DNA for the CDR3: TGTGCCAGCAGTGACCCCCCTTCAGCGGGAGTGACCTACGAGCAGTACGTC. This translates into CASSDPPSAGVTYEQYV.